This T cell receptor beta chain came from a study of T cell changes during pregnancy in multiple sclerosis. Per the germline V gene, CDR1 is MGHDK and CDR2 is SYGVNS. The CDR3 has 12 amino acids. V shed 4 bases and J 10 bases; nucleotides not matched to a gene: 4. The assay was immunoSEQ multiplex PCR, and TCRdb's table has in-frame clones only and misses some. Of some 47,000 clones detected, 80% to 90% appear once; the ten largest clones hold roughly 8.5%. The gene calls are TRBV25-1 and TRBJ2-1; 7 bases agree with TRBD2. Material: CD8+ T cells from peripheral blood mononuclear cells, obtained in the second trimester of pregnancy. The sequence was obtained from a female donor with multiple sclerosis, enrolled in a pregnancy study. In DNA, the CDR3 is TGTGCCAGCAGTGTCGAGCGGGAAGAGCAGTTCTTC. It encodes CASSVEREEQFF. Using reference TRBV25-1 and TRBJ2-1 for the parts outside the CDR3, the full variable domain is EADIYQTPRYLVIGTGKKITLECSQTMGHDKMYWYQQDPGMELHLIHYSYGVNSTEKGDLSSESTVSRIRTEHFPLTLESARPSHTSQYLCASSVEREEQFFGPGTRLTVL.